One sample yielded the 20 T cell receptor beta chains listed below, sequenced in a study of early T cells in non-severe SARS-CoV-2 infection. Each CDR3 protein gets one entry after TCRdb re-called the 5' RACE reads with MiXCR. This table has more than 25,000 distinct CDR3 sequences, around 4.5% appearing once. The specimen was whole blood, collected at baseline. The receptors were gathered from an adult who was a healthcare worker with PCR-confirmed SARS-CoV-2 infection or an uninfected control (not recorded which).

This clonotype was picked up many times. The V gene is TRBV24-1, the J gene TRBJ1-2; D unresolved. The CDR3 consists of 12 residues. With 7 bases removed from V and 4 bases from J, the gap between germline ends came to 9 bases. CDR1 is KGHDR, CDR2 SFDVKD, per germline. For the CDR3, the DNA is TGTGCCACCAGCCCGACTGGCTATGGCTACACCTTC. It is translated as CATSPTGYGYTF.

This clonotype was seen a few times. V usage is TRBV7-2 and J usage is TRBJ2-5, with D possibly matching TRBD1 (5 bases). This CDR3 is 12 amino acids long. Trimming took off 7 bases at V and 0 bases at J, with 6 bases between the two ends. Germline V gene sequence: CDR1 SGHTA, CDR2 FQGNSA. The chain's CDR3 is CASNRNQETQYF. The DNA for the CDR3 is TGTGCCAGCAACAGGAACCAAGAGACCCAGTACTTC.

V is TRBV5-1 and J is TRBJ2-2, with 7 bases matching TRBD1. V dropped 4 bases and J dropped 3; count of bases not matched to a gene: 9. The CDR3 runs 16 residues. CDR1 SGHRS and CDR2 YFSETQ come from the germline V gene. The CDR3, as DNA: TGCGCCAGCAGCCTGAGGACAGGTCGGCACACCGGGGAGCTGTTTTTT. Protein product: CASSLRTGRHTGELFF. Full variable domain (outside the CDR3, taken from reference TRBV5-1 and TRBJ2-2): KAGVTQTPRYLIKTRGQQVTLSCSPISGHRSVSWYQQTPGQGLQFLFEYFSETQRNKGNFPGRFSGRQFSNSRSEMNVSTLELGDSALYLCASSLRTGRHTGELFFGEGSRLTVL.

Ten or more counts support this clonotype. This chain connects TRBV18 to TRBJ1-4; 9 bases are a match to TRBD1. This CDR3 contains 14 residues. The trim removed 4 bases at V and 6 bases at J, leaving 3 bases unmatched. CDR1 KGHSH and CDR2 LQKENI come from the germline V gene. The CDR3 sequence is CASSRGQGHEKLFF. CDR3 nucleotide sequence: TGTGCCAGCTCACGGGGACAGGGTCATGAAAAACTGTTTTTT.

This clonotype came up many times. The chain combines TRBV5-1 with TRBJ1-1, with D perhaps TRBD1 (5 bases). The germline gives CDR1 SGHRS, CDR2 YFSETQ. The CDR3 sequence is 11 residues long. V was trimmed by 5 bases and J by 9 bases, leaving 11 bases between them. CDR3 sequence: CASRIQDQAFF. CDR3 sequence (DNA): TGCGCCAGCAGGATACAGGACCAAGCTTTCTTT.

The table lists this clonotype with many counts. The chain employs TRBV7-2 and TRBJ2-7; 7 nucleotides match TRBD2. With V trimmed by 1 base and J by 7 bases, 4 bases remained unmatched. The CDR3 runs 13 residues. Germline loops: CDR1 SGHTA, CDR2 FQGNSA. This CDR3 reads CASSLDEGGEQYF. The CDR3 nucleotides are TGTGCCAGCAGCTTAGATGAGGGAGGGGAGCAGTACTTC.

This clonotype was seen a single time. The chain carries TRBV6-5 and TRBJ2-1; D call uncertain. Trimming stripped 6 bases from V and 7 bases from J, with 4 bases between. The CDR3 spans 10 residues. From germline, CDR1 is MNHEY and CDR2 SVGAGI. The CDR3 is CASRGNEQFF. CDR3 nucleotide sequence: TGTGCCAGCAGGGGGAATGAGCAGTTCTTC.

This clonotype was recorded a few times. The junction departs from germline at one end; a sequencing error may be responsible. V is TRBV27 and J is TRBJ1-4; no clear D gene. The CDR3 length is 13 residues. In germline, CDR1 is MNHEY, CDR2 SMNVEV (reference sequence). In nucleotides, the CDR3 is TGTACCAGCAGTCCCGGGAAGAATGAAAAACTGTTTTTT. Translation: CTSSPGKNEKLFF.

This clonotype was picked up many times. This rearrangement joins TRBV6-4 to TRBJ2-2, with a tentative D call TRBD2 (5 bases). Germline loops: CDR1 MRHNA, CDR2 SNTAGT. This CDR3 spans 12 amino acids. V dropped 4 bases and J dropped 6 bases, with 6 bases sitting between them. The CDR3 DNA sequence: TGTGCCAGCAGTGGTAGCGCCGGGGAGCTGTTTTTT. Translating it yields CASSGSAGELFF.

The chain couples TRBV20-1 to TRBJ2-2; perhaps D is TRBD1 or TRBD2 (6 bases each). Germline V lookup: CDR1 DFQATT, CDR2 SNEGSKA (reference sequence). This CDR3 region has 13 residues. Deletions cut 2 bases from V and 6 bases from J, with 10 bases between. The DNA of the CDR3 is TGCAGTGCTAGATCGGGGGCGTCCGGGGAGCTGTTTTTT. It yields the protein CSARSGASGELFF.

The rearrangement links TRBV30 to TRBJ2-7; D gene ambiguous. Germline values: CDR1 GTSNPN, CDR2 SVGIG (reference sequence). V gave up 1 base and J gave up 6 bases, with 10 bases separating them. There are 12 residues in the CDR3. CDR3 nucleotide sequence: TGTGCCTGGAGTGATAGGAAGACCGAGCAGTACTTC. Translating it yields CAWSDRKTEQYF.

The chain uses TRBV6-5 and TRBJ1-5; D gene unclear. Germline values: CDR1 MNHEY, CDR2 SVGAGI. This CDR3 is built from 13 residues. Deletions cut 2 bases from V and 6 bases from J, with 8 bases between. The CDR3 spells CASSYQRGQPQHF. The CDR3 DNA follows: TGTGCCAGCAGTTACCAACGGGGTCAGCCCCAGCATTTT.

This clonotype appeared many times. CDR3 in DNA: TGCGCCAGCAGCCAAGAAGAGCTAGCGGCCTACAATGAGCAGTTCTTC. It specifies CASSQEELAAYNEQFF. The rearrangement joins TRBV4-3 to TRBJ2-1; TRBD2 agrees at 7 bases. The CDR3 is 16 residues long. Germline CDR1 and CDR2: LGHNA and YSLEER. Unmatched junction bases numbered 4, after V lost 0 bases and J lost 2 bases.

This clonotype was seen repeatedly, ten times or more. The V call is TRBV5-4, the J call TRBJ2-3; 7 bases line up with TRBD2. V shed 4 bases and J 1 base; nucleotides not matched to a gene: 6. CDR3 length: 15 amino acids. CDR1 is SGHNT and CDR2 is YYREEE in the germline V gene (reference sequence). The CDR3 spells CASSPAGVGTDTQYF. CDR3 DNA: TGTGCCAGCAGCCCCGCGGGAGTAGGCACAGATACGCAGTATTTT.

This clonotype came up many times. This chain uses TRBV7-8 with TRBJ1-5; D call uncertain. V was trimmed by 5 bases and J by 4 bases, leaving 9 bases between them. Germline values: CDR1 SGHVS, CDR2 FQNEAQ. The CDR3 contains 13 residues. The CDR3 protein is CASSPGRNQPQHF. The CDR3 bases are TGTGCCAGCAGCCCCGGGCGAAATCAGCCCCAGCATTTT.

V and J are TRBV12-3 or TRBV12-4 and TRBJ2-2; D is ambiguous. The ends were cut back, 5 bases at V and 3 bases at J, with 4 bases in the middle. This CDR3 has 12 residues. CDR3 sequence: CASSAYTGELFF. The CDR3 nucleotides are TGTGCCAGCAGTGCATACACCGGGGAGCTGTTTTTT.

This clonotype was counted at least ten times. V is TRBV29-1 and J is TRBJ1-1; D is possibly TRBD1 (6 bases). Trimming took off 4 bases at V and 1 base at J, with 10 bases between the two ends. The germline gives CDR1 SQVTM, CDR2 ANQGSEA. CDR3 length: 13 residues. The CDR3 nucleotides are TGCAGCGTTGGATTAGGGGGGAACACTGAAGCTTTCTTT. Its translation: CSVGLGGNTEAFF.

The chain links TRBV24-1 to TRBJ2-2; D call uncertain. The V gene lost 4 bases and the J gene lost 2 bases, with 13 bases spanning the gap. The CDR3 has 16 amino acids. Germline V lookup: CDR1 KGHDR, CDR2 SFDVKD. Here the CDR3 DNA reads TGTGCCACCAGTGAGTGGACCTCACTTAACACCGGGGAGCTGTTTTTT. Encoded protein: CATSEWTSLNTGELFF.

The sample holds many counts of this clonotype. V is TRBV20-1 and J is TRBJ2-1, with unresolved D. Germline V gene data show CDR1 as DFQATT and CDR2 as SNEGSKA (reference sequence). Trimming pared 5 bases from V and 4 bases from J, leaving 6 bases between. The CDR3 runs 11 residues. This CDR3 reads CSALSYNEQFF. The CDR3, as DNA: TGCAGTGCTCTCTCTTACAATGAGCAGTTCTTC.

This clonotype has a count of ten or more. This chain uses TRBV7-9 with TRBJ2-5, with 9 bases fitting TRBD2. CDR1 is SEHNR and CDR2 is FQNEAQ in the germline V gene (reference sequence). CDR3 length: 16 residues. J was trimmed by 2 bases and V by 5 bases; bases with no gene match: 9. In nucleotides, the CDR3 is TGTGCCAGCAGCCCTTGGACTAGCGAGAAACAAGAGACCCAGTACTTC. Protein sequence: CASSPWTSEKQETQYF.